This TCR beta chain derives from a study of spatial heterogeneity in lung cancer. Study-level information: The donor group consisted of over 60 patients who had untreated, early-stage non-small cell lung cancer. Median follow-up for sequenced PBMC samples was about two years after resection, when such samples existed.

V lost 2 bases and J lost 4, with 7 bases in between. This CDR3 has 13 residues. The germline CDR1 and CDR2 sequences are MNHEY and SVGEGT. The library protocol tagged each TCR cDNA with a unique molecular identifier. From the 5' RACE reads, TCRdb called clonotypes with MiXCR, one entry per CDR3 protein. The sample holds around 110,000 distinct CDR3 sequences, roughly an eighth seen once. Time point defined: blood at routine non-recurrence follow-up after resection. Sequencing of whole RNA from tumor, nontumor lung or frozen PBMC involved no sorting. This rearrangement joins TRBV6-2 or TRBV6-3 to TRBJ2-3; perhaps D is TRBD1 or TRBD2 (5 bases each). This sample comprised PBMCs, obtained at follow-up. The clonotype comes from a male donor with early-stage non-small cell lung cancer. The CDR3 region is CASSYRGADTQYF. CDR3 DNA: TGTGCCAGCAGTTACCGGGGCGCAGATACGCAGTATTTT.